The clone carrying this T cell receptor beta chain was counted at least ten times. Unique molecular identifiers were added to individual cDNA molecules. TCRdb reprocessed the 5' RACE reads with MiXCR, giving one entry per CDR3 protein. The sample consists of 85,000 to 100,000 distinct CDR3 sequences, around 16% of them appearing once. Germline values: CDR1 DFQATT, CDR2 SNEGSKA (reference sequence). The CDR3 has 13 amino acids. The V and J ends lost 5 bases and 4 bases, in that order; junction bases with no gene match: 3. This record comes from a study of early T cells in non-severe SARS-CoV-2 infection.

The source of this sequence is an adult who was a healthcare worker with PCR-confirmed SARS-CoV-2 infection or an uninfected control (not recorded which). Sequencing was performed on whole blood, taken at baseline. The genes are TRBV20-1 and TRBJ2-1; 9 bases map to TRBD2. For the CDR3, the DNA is TGCAGTGCTCAAGCGGGAGGATACAATGAGCAGTTCTTC. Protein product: CSAQAGGYNEQFF.